Each of the 29 T cell receptor beta chains below was sequenced from the same sample in a study of blood T cells in healthy people across ages. A second PCR, run for roughly 7 to 11 cycles, used a sample-barcoded 5' primer plus a J-beta primer mix. TCRdb fed the 5' RACE reads into MiXCR, producing one record per CDR3 protein. The data contain about 680,000 distinct CDR3 sequences, roughly 49% of them singletons. Sequencing input: blood. The source is a woman aged 55-69 years in good health.

The rearrangement links TRBV20-1 to TRBJ2-4, with TRBD1 as a possible D gene (6 bases). Germline loops: CDR1 DFQATT, CDR2 SNEGSKA (reference sequence). This CDR3 spans 13 amino acids. V was shortened by 5 bases and J by 6 bases, with 14 bases between the two germline ends. The CDR3 reads CSASTDRLNIQYF. The CDR3 nucleotides read TGCAGTGCTTCTACCGACAGGTTAAACATTCAGTACTTC.

The chain carries TRBV20-1 and TRBJ1-4; D is unclear. The CDR3 contains 15 residues. With 5 bases removed from V and 11 bases from J, the gap between germline ends came to 24 bases. Germline CDR1 DFQATT, CDR2 SNEGSKA (reference sequence). The CDR3 nucleotides read TGCAGTGCTGGAGGAATAAGGCAAGGATCCTTGAAACTGTTTTTT. Amino acid sequence: CSAGGIRQGSLKLFF.

The chain links TRBV12-3 or TRBV12-4 to TRBJ2-3; TRBD2 might be the D (5 bases). The CDR3 runs to 15 residues. The V and J ends lost 2 bases and 2 bases respectively, with 11 bases between them. The CDR3 DNA is TGTGCCAGCAGTTTATCCGGACTCCCCACAGATACGCAGTATTTT. Amino acids: CASSLSGLPTDTQYF.

CDR3 sequence: CASSLSRGNLLNTEAFF. The CDR3 DNA follows: TGTGCCAGCAGCTTGAGTAGAGGCAACCTATTGAACACTGAAGCTTTCTTT. The genes are TRBV7-9 and TRBJ1-1; no clear D. CDR1 is SEHNR, CDR2 FQNEAQ, per germline (reference sequence). The CDR3 loop spans 17 amino acids. Trimming stripped 3 bases from V and 0 bases from J, with 17 bases between.

The chain has TRBV6-5 and TRBJ2-5; D is perhaps TRBD2 (5 bases). Germline CDR1 is MNHEY and CDR2 is SVGAGI. The CDR3 extends over 14 amino acids. V lost 0 bases and J lost 1, with 6 bases in between. The CDR3 spells CASSYSEVQETQYF. The CDR3 nucleotides read TGTGCCAGCAGTTACTCGGAGGTCCAAGAGACCCAGTACTTC.

The rearrangement joins TRBV18 to TRBJ2-1, with TRBD2 matching 9 bases. This CDR3 comprises 17 residues. The ends lost 0 bases at V and 4 bases at J; junction bases unmatched: 7. The germline CDR1 and CDR2 sequences are KGHSH and LQKENI. The DNA for the CDR3 is TGTGCCAGCTCACCACCCTGGCGGGAGGGAAAATACAATGAGCAGTTCTTC. As protein: CASSPPWREGKYNEQFF.

The chain joins TRBV18 to TRBJ2-1; D uncertain. V lost 0 bases and J 9 bases, leaving 6 bases between the germline ends. CDR3 size: 12 residues. The germline V gene has CDR1 KGHSH and CDR2 LQKENI. The CDR3 region is CASSPPALEQFF. The CDR3 nucleotides read TGTGCCAGCTCACCACCGGCTCTTGAGCAGTTCTTC.

The chain recombines TRBV20-1 with TRBJ2-5; 9 nucleotides match TRBD2. The CDR3 consists of 15 residues. CDR1 and CDR2 (germline): DFQATT, SNEGSKA (reference sequence). The V and J ends lost 0 bases and 4 bases, in that order; junction bases with no gene match: 6. The CDR3 loop is CSARDLTSGGETQYF. CDR3 DNA: TGCAGTGCTAGAGATCTGACTAGCGGAGGAGAGACCCAGTACTTC.

This clonotype appeared a few times. The genes are TRBV25-1 and TRBJ1-2; TRBD1 matches 12 bases. Germline CDR1 MGHDK, CDR2 SYGVNS. Unmatched junction bases numbered 11, after V lost 3 bases and J lost 6 bases. This CDR3 region has 17 residues. CDR3 DNA sequence: TGTGCCAGCAGTGACCGGGGACAGGGGGCCGCATCAGATGGCTACACCTTC. Protein sequence: CASSDRGQGAASDGYTF.

The J gene is TRBJ1-2, the V gene TRBV5-1; D ambiguous. The CDR3 totals 13 residues. Germline CDR1 and CDR2: SGHRS and YFSETQ. The ends were cut back, 7 bases at V and 0 bases at J, with 10 bases in the middle. The CDR3 protein is CASRLLANYGYTF. The CDR3 DNA follows: TGCGCCAGCCGCCTTTTGGCTAACTATGGCTACACCTTC.

This chain uses TRBV20-1 with TRBJ2-1; 11 bases align to TRBD2. J gave up 4 bases and V 1 base, and 3 bases lay outside the gene matches. Germline CDR1 DFQATT, CDR2 SNEGSKA (reference sequence). The CDR3 loop spans 15 amino acids. CDR3 nucleotides: TGCAGTGCTAGAGGGGGACTAGCGGCTTACAATGAGCAGTTCTTC. Residues: CSARGGLAAYNEQFF.

The gene calls are TRBV20-1 and TRBJ2-7; 7 bases line up with TRBD2. Gene TRBJ2-5 matches the end of the DNA better, so the J call may be wrong. This CDR3 is 16 amino acids long. Germline V CDR1 and CDR2: DFQATT, SNEGSKA (reference sequence). The CDR3 spells CSARDDQRDLGETQYF. In nucleotides, the CDR3 is TGCAGTGCTAGAGATGACCAGCGGGATCTGGGAGAGACCCAGTACTTC.

The chain combines TRBV29-1 with TRBJ1-2; 12 bases are shared with TRBD1. The germline V gene encodes CDR1 SQVTM and CDR2 ANQGSEA. The CDR3 is made up of 15 amino acids. J was trimmed by 0 bases and V by 6 bases; bases with no gene match: 5. The CDR3 bases are TGCAGCGTCCAGGGACAGGGGGCTTCTAACTATGGCTACACCTTC. It specifies CSVQGQGASNYGYTF.

CDR3 sequence reads: CASGEAGESYEQYF. CDR3 DNA: TGCGCCAGCGGGGAAGCGGGGGAGTCCTACGAGCAGTACTTC. V and J are TRBV10-2 and TRBJ2-7; 8 nucleotides agree with TRBD2. With 8 bases clipped from V and 1 base from J, the junction kept 7 bases outside the gene matches. This CDR3 comprises 14 residues. Looked up from germline, CDR1 is WSHSY and CDR2 is SAAADI.

In its sample, this clonotype was seen a few times. V gene TRBV4-3 combines with J gene TRBJ2-7; TRBD1 aligns across 8 bases. Germline assignment: CDR1 LGHNA and CDR2 YSLEER. The V gene end was trimmed by 2 bases and the J gene end by 2 bases; junction bases not matched to a gene: 5. The CDR3 is 15 amino acids. CDR3 in DNA: TGCGCCAGCAGCCAATACATGGACAGGGCCTACGAGCAGTACTTC. It specifies CASSQYMDRAYEQYF.

The CDR3 DNA is TGCAGTGCTAGAAAAACGCAGGGGTATTTCCGCTCTGGGGCCAACGTCCTGACTTTC. This translates into CSARKTQGYFRSGANVLTF. The J gene is TRBJ2-6, the V gene TRBV20-1, with D possibly matching TRBD1 (6 bases). Germline V gene sequence: CDR1 DFQATT, CDR2 SNEGSKA (reference sequence). This CDR3 is built from 19 residues. Trimming took 2 bases from V and 0 from J, leaving 20 bases between them.

This rearrangement joins TRBV7-2 to TRBJ2-3; D is uncertain. Germline V gives CDR1 SGHTA, CDR2 FQGNSA. The CDR3 is made up of 16 amino acids. V was shortened by 5 bases and J by 4 bases, with 19 bases between the two germline ends. The CDR3 loop is CASSPRARSSADTQYF. The CDR3 bases are TGTGCCAGCAGCCCCCGGGCCAGGAGTAGTGCAGATACGCAGTATTTT.

Only a few counts were recorded for this clonotype. The V gene is TRBV29-1, the J gene TRBJ1-1, with D possibly TRBD1 on 5 matching bases. The V end lost 4 bases, the J end lost 0 bases, and 9 bases lay between the germline ends. CDR1 is SQVTM and CDR2 is ANQGSEA in the germline V gene. The CDR3 runs to 13 residues. CDR3 DNA sequence: TGCAGCGTTGCCGGCAGGGTGAACACTGAAGCTTTCTTT. It is translated as CSVAGRVNTEAFF.

The chain links TRBV18 to TRBJ2-1; the match to TRBD2 covers 8 bases. Trimming cost V 8 bases and J 6 bases; bases outside gene matches: 12. The CDR3 extends over 15 amino acids. Germline assignment: CDR1 KGHSH and CDR2 LQKENI. The CDR3 reads CASRPTSGSGNEQFF. Here the CDR3 DNA reads TGTGCCAGCAGGCCTACTAGCGGCTCGGGCAATGAGCAGTTCTTC.

This clonotype appeared a single time. V gene TRBV18 combines with J gene TRBJ2-7, with a weak D call TRBD2 (6 bases). The CDR3 consists of 15 residues. V was clipped by 3 bases and J by 7 bases, with 19 bases between them. CDR1 is KGHSH and CDR2 is LQKENI in the germline V gene. The CDR3 is CASSPASDVYNEQYF. The CDR3 DNA reads TGTGCCAGCTCACCTGCTAGCGACGTATACAATGAGCAGTACTTC.

The chain is built from TRBV12-3 or TRBV12-4 and TRBJ2-1; D is unclear. This CDR3 is 13 amino acids long. The V gene lost 3 bases and the J gene lost 8 bases, with 11 bases spanning the gap. This CDR3 reads CASSLVRAHEQFF. The CDR3 DNA follows: TGTGCCAGCAGTTTGGTCCGAGCACATGAGCAGTTCTTC.

The chain couples TRBV12-3 or TRBV12-4 to TRBJ1-2, with a possible D match to TRBD1 (5 bases). The CDR3 spans 13 residues. V lost 9 bases to trimming and J lost 6 bases, with 17 bases between them. The CDR3 sequence is CASRGPRGDGYTF. The CDR3 DNA follows: TGTGCCAGTAGGGGCCCCCGGGGAGATGGCTACACCTTC.

The V and J genes are TRBV20-1 and TRBJ2-7, with D tentatively TRBD1 (8 bases). Between the trimmed V and J ends, which lost 0 bases and 1 base, there was a span of 19 bases. Per germline, CDR1 DFQATT and CDR2 SNEGSKA (reference sequence). CDR3 length: 17 amino acids. The CDR3 DNA reads TGCAGTGCTAGAGACCTCAGGGGGCGGGGGCCTTCCTACGAGCAGTACTTC. This codes for CSARDLRGRGPSYEQYF.

This clonotype has a handful of counts. The chain couples TRBV15 to TRBJ2-1, with D possibly called TRBD1 or TRBD2 (5 bases each). Germline V gene lookup returns CDR1 LNHNV and CDR2 YYDKDF (reference sequence). The V end lost 1 base, the J end lost 6 bases, and 19 bases lay between the germline ends. The CDR3 is made up of 17 amino acids. CDR3 nucleotides: TGTGCCACCAGCAGAGCCCAGGGTCGGGGAAGGGTCAATGAGCAGTTCTTC. Translated, it gives CATSRAQGRGRVNEQFF.

This rearrangement joins TRBV5-1 to TRBJ1-4, with 8 bases aligning to TRBD1. The germline V gene has CDR1 SGHRS and CDR2 YFSETQ. The junction had 6 bases not matched to a gene; V was cut back by 0 bases and J by 5 bases. CDR3 size: 16 residues. The CDR3 DNA reads as TGCGCCAGCAGCTTGGGGACAGGGAGGAAAAATGAAAAACTGTTTTTT. The encoded protein is CASSLGTGRKNEKLFF.

This chain links TRBV6-2 or TRBV6-3 with TRBJ2-7; 8 bases map to TRBD2. V trimming: 8 bases; J trimming: 2 bases; junction bases outside the gene matches: 8. The CDR3 has 14 amino acids. Germline loops: CDR1 MNHEY, CDR2 SVGEGT. The CDR3 DNA follows: TGTGCCAGCGGGAGCGGGAGTATCACCTACGAGCAGTACTTC. Protein product: CASGSGSITYEQYF.

This sequence joins TRBV27 and TRBJ1-1; the D gene is possibly TRBD1 (5 bases). V gave up 7 bases and J gave up 0 bases, with 9 bases separating them. This CDR3 is 13 amino acids long. Germline CDR1 and CDR2: MNHEY and SMNVEV (reference sequence). The CDR3 bases are TGTGCCAGCAATAACAGGCTGAACACTGAAGCTTTCTTT. Translating it yields CASNNRLNTEAFF.

J is TRBJ2-5 and V is TRBV11-2; 16 nucleotides line up with TRBD2. The CDR3 covers 16 residues. Germline V gene sequence: CDR1 SGHAT, CDR2 FQNNGV. J was trimmed by 11 bases and V by 5 bases; bases with no gene match: 11. The CDR3 here is CASSLGLAGGPHEQYF. The CDR3 DNA is TGTGCCAGCAGCCTGGGACTAGCGGGAGGGCCCCATGAGCAGTACTTC.

This clonotype was found a few times. The chain carries TRBV29-1 and TRBJ2-1, with unresolved D. This CDR3 comprises 16 residues. Trimming shortened V by 3 bases and J by 4 bases, and 19 bases separated the two germline ends. CDR1 is SQVTM, CDR2 ANQGSEA, per germline. The CDR3 DNA reads as TGCAGCGTTGATCGGGTCGGAAGAGGAAAGTACAATGAGCAGTTCTTC. Translation gives CSVDRVGRGKYNEQFF.